These 2 T cell receptor beta chains were all obtained from the same sample, sequenced in a study of human T cells and chemical hapten exposure. Time point given: patch test 1, 2 weeks after DPC sensitization. Treatment here: therapeutic diphenylcyclopropenone sensitization with weekly scalp DPC. MiXCR was run by TCRdb on the RACE reads, yielding one entry per CDR3 protein. Of tens of thousands of distinct CDR3 sequences in the sample, about 10% are singletons; the top ten hold approximately 4%. The input for sequencing was whole blood, taken in connection with sensitization to the hapten diphenylcyclopropenone (DPC). These receptor sequences come from a woman aged 45-59 years with alopecia areata. Some clones in this sample may be carry-over from other donors' samples.

This clonotype was recorded many times. The chain couples TRBV3-1 to TRBJ1-5; D gene uncertain. Germline V CDR1 and CDR2: LGHDT, YNNKEL (reference sequence). V lost 3 bases to trimming and J lost 3 bases, with 9 bases between them. This CDR3 is built from 14 residues. This chain's CDR3 is CASSQGTSNQPQHF. Here the CDR3 DNA reads TGTGCCAGCAGCCAGGGTACCTCCAATCAGCCCCAGCATTTT.

There are a few counts of this clonotype. This chain connects TRBV5-4 to TRBJ1-1; D is unclear. Trimming removed 2 bases from V and 0 bases from J, with 8 bases in between. Germline loops: CDR1 SGHNT, CDR2 YYREEE (reference sequence). CDR3 length: 14 residues. This CDR3 is CASSLVELNTEAFF. The CDR3 nucleotides read TGTGCCAGCAGCTTAGTCGAGCTGAACACTGAAGCTTTCTTT.